This record concerns one TCR beta chain sequence. This clone has more than one count but fewer than ten. The antigen this receptor binds is unknown. Base qualities are missing; no much larger clone stands one base away. The cohort was made up of about 610 healthy bone marrow donors. At the time of sampling, all cohort members were nominally healthy, though unrecorded immune exposures were likely present. The donor tested CMV seronegative and was one of the 352 seronegative cohort members. Each donor provided a peripheral blood sample, and peripheral blood mononuclear cells were used for TCR beta sequencing. The Qiagen DNeasy Blood Extraction Kit was used to extract genomic DNA from the blood cell samples. From cysteine to phenylalanine, the CDR3 is 13 amino acids long. The sequence is cut down to CDR3 DNA, 39 bases in frame from base 1. Sequences SGDLS (CDR1) and YYNGEE (CDR2) are obtained from the germline V gene. Trimming costs V 8 bases and J 3 bases, and their ends lie 13 bases apart.

The record originates from a study of cytomegalovirus exposure and HLA in healthy donors (dated by TCRdb to 2015 to 2018). Regarding the research as a whole: An earlier analysis of several hundred of the donors reported about 300 Gb of sequence data and around 110 million unique TCR beta sequences obtained from about 180 million T cells. Both class I and class II loci were covered by HLA typing, at four-digit resolution. Donor age, sex, ethnicity and CMV serostatus were collected together with the repertoire data. Among around 400 genotyped donors of the cohort, an average of approximately 240,000 unique TCR beta nucleotide sequences was sequenced per donor, of which about 19% were non-productive. Every repertoire in the discovery cohort had been generated on one and the same sequencing platform. A later genetic analysis took genome-wide SNP genotypes for about three fifths of the 666 donors and used that subset as a discovery cohort. The genetic ancestry cluster associated with self-reported Caucasian donors included 80% to 90% of the roughly 400 genotyped donors. In addition to the first cohort of roughly 700 subjects, a separate validation cohort of approximately 120 different subjects was used. The T cell repertoires of several hundred subjects were profiled by immunosequencing and related to cytomegalovirus serostatus. In an earlier analysis of 550 to 700 of the donors, high-throughput TCR beta sequencing was used to judge whether each TCR beta V gene segment behaved as functional or pseudogenic. Approximately 310 gigabases of sequencing data and 70 million to 85 million unique TCR sequences were included in an early release covering roughly 600 HLA-typed donors. The study was designed to test whether signatures of past pathogen exposure could be identified by cataloging public T cell receptors. Several DR-DQ haplotypes were handled as single units for association and clustering because linkage in the cohort was strong. To predict cytomegalovirus infection status, the study brought together high-throughput TCR immunosequencing, statistical association of individual TCRs with disease status, and machine learning. Rather than using new phenotypic data, the later analysis identified candidate immune exposures from TCR beta sequences and from how often those sequences occurred across donors. Typing coverage varied by locus: about 620-630 donors for A, B, C, DRB1 and DQB1; about 520 for DQA1; more than 600 for DPA1; fewer than 480 for DPB1. A later analysis re-examined previously published TCR beta repertoires from just over 650 donors and added high-resolution HLA genotyping to investigate patterns of TCR occurrence.

Library preparation used the immunoSEQ multiplex PCR assay. For the multiplex PCR, a mixture combining 60 forward primers for TCR Vbeta segments and 13 reverse primers for TCR Jbeta segments was used. The CDR3 region of rearranged TCR beta genes was amplified from genomic DNA with a multiplex PCR assay. On the Illumina HiSeq System, the amplified TCR beta libraries were sequenced as 87-base-pair reads. As for the original processing: In a later analysis, tens of millions of unique TCR beta chains were counted across the 650 to 750 repertoires, and about 10 million of these chains were shared by at least two donors. Raw reads were error-corrected and collapsed into unique sequences by a nearest-neighbor algorithm in which closely related sequences were merged to remove PCR and sequencing errors. To assign V, D and J gene segments, CDR3 sequences were aligned to IMGT reference sequences. For a sequence to be retained, a match of at least six nucleotides to both a V gene segment and a J gene segment was required. A rearrangement counted as productive if the CDR3 had no stop codons and remained in frame with V and J, and every other rearrangement counted as non-productive. Following IMGT convention, CDR3 was defined as the stretch from the second conserved V-encoded cysteine to the conserved J-encoded phenylalanine. Sequences without an unambiguous match to a single V gene segment were excluded from the earlier analysis of about 630 of the donors. In an earlier analysis of several hundred of the donors, V segments were called functional above 56.7% productive rearrangements and were called segregating when the between-donor standard deviation exceeded 5%. A statistical classification framework was built to diagnose cytomegalovirus status from the catalog of TCR beta chain sequences. In a later analysis, V and J genes were assigned by comparing TCR nucleotide sequences against IMGT/GENE-DB human TR gene sequences. The TCRdist pipeline was used in a later analysis to assign CDR3 sequences and most-parsimonious VDJ recombination scenarios. In a later analysis, each TCR beta chain was defined by its CDR3 amino acid sequence together with its V-gene family, and reads without a unique V-gene family were excluded. To address suspected cross-contamination and a sequencing artifact, a later analysis removed 592 highly shared, low-generation-probability nucleotide sequences. In a later analysis, a clonal expansion index was calculated for each public chain from normalized within-repertoire ranks of inferred template counts. In a later analysis, generation probabilities were computed using a VDJ recombination model fitted to out-of-frame rearrangements, and the results were checked against IGoR. Hypergeometric tests were used in a later analysis to score TCR-TCR, TCR-HLA and TCR-CMV co-occurrence, with a repertoire-size bias correction applied to the TCR pairs. To estimate false discovery rates, a later analysis permuted the HLA or CMV assignments 20 times. In a later analysis, co-occurring TCRs were grouped with DBSCAN, and TCRdist sequence similarity was added when clustering was performed within HLA-allele-positive subsets. Repertoires with fewer than 30,000 or more than 120,000 public chains were left out of co-occurrence clustering, as were five repertoires with anomalous nucleotide sharing. TCRdb took over this immuneACCESS table, retaining in-frame rearrangements with V and J assigned. Such tables are incomplete; in checked studies, under half of the missing clones stem from an unresolved V gene, and the remainder is unexplained. V and J calls and clone size are given by that table; D and trimming were obtained from the DNA. The sample profile shows about 120,000 clones; roughly 77% of them were found once. The leading ten clones occupy about 1.8% of the sample.

What the authors observed across the whole study: In an earlier analysis of more than 500 of the donors, most TCR beta V segments appeared in productive rearrangements about 87% or about 30% of the time, broadly matching IMGT annotations. In the study, approximately 150 TCR beta chains were listed as associated with cytomegalovirus. The earlier analysis of approximately 560 of the donors excluded about 16 rarely observed V segments, including chromosome 9 orphons, because counts were too low. The 87-base-pair reads could not distinguish some IMGT-functional V segments, including TRBV6-2 and TRBV6-3, so those segments were excluded. Across donors, most TCR sequences were observed very rarely, whereas some public TCRs were present in many individuals. In this cohort, only TCR beta chains were sequenced, and detectable features were limited by the absence of alpha or paired-chain data. Correlated functional status among segregating V segments might be attributable to linkage disequilibrium, but an unknown experimental factor could not be ruled out. Specific HLA alleles were associated with 15,000 to 20,000 TCR beta sequences at a false discovery rate of 0.05 in a later analysis. A further reported finding was that TCR beta sequences accurately predicted the HLA-A and HLA-B alleles for most subjects in the first cohort. Immune exposure information for the cohort was limited to CMV serostatus. Cytomegalovirus status was reported to be diagnosed by the classifier with high specificity and sensitivity in both the original and validation cohorts. A few of the identified cytomegalovirus-associated TCR beta chains were confirmed in vitro to be specific for cytomegalovirus antigens. A cluster of highly shared sequence variants was judged likely to be a technical artifact of the sequencing pipeline. Most CMV-associated TCR beta chains appeared to be HLA-restricted in a later analysis, and the HLA associations seemed to be driven largely by CMV exposure. When HLA alleles, especially DR and DQ, strongly co-occurred, TCR associations were difficult to assign to individual alleles. Presence/absence analyses assumed roughly uniform sequencing depth across donors, an assumption that may not hold. An association between a missense DCLRE1C variant and V-gene and J-gene trimming of TCR beta chains was found in a later genetic analysis and replicated in an independent cohort. It was suggested by the authors that the approach could potentially be generalized to other disease states and immunological phenotypes. In a later analysis, the rate of TCR association differed among HLA loci, with DRB1 alleles having the most associated TCRs and HLA-C alleles having the fewest. According to a later analysis, parvovirus B19, influenza, CMV and Epstein-Barr virus appeared linked to several top co-occurrence clusters. According to a later genetic analysis, donors in an Asian-associated ancestry cluster had fewer N-insertions in productive TCRs than the approximately 650-donor mean. In a later analysis, HLA-associated TCR beta chains were found to be more clonally expanded and to have lower generation probabilities than equally common non-associated chains. HLA typing was unavailable for some donors at each locus, so association tests used only the typed subset.

Sequenced input: PBMCs. The chain is made from TRBV9 and TRBJ2-3; TRBD1 is possibly the D segment (6 matching bases). The origin of this receptor is a man aged 35-49 years in good health and CMV-seronegative. The CDR3 region: CASGRGGTDTQYF. The DNA reads as follows: TGTGCCAGTGGCAGGGGTGGGACAGATACGCAGTATTTT.